Following are 27 T cell receptor beta chains from one sample sequenced in a study of OX40 agonist ivuxolimab in advanced cancers. Repertoires were generated with immunoSEQ multiplex PCR, while TCRdb's copy carries only in-frame clones and drops some. Here the sample spans approximately 89,000 clones, around 90% being singletons. The sequencing here drew on CD4+ or CD8+ T cells sorted from blood, taken in a trial of the OX40 agonist ivuxolimab. The receptors stem from an adult with an advanced solid tumor such as melanoma, head and neck, liver or kidney cancer.

The CDR3 sequence: CAISRGPGAETQYF. CDR3 bases: TGTGCCATCAGCCGGGGCCCGGGGGCAGAGACCCAGTACTTC. This chain links TRBV10-3 with TRBJ2-5; tentatively, D is TRBD1 or TRBD2 (6 bases each). Trimming removed 6 bases from V and 4 bases from J, with 15 bases in between. This CDR3 has 14 amino acids. Germline CDR1 is ENHRY and CDR2 is SYGVKD.

This sequence joins TRBV5-1 and TRBJ1-5; tentatively, D is TRBD1 (6 bases). The CDR3 has 14 residues. Per the germline V gene, CDR1 is SGHRS and CDR2 is YFSETQ. Trimming stripped 0 bases from V and 5 bases from J, with 9 bases between. CDR3 residues: CASSLGGRDQPQHF. DNA of the CDR3: TGCGCCAGCAGCTTGGGGGGGCGAGATCAGCCCCAGCATTTT.

In DNA, the CDR3 is TGTGCCAGCAGTTCCGGGACAGGGCAAGTGAACACTGAAGCTTTCTTT. Protein product: CASSSGTGQVNTEAFF. The genes are TRBV27 and TRBJ1-1, with 9 bases identical to TRBD1. This CDR3 is 16 amino acids long. Germline V gene lookup returns CDR1 MNHEY and CDR2 SMNVEV (reference sequence). With V trimmed by 4 bases and J by 0 bases, 6 bases remained unmatched.

About this clone itself: Mismatch with germline at one junction end may stem from a read error. The chain has TRBV27 and TRBJ2-3; weak D call: TRBD2 (5 bases). CDR1 and CDR2 from the germline V gene are MNHEY and SMNVEV (reference sequence). The CDR3 consists of 15 residues. The CDR3 region is CASSLGSASKDTQYF. CDR3 bases: TGTGCCAGCAGTTTAGGGTCCGCTAGCAAAGATACGCAGTATTTT.

This clone has only one observation. The chain is built from TRBV30 and TRBJ2-1; the match to TRBD2 covers 9 bases. Germline values: CDR1 GTSNPN, CDR2 SVGIG (reference sequence). The V gene end was trimmed by 0 bases and the J gene end by 7 bases; junction bases not matched to a gene: 7. CDR3 size: 15 residues. This CDR3 is CAWSVVGTSLNEQFF. DNA for the CDR3: TGTGCCTGGAGTGTAGTTGGGACTAGCTTAAATGAGCAGTTCTTC.

V gene TRBV4-3 combines with J gene TRBJ1-3, with D maybe TRBD1 (5 bases). Germline V gives CDR1 LGHNA, CDR2 YSLEER. The V and J ends lost 0 bases and 2 bases respectively, with 11 bases between them. This CDR3 spans 16 amino acids. CDR3 loop: CASSQDLGATGNTIYF. In DNA form, the CDR3 reads TGCGCCAGCAGCCAAGATCTAGGGGCTACTGGAAACACCATATATTTT.

The chain uses TRBV4-2 and TRBJ1-1, with D maybe TRBD1 (5 bases). Germline V lookup: CDR1 LGHNA, CDR2 YNFKEQ. The V gene lost 9 bases and the J gene lost 5 bases, with 19 bases spanning the gap. The CDR3 has 14 amino acids. CDR3 loop: CASREAGLETEAFF. CDR3 DNA sequence: TGTGCCAGTAGGGAGGCAGGGTTAGAAACTGAAGCTTTCTTT.

This clone occurred once. The gene calls are TRBV11-3 and TRBJ2-2; TRBD1 is a possible D gene (6 bases). In germline, CDR1 is SGHNT, CDR2 YENEEA. This CDR3 is built from 13 residues. V was pared by 3 bases and J by 7 bases, with 9 bases between. The CDR3 DNA is TGTGCCAGCAGCTTTTACAGGGACGGGGAGCTGTTTTTT. This encodes CASSFYRDGELFF.

The J gene is TRBJ1-5, the V gene TRBV19; D not resolved. The CDR3 is made up of 14 amino acids. Germline CDR1 reads LNHDA; CDR2 reads SQIVND (reference sequence). V was trimmed by 1 base and J by 4 bases, leaving 8 bases between them. CDR3 bases: TGTGCCAGTAGTATAGGTGGGGATAATCAGCCCCAGCATTTT. Translation gives CASSIGGDNQPQHF.

The V gene is TRBV2, the J gene TRBJ1-5; no clear D. V shed 3 bases and J shed 3 bases, with 9 bases lying between them. The germline V gene encodes CDR1 SNHLY and CDR2 FYNNEI. CDR3 size: 14 residues. DNA of the CDR3: TGTGCCAGCAGTGACAGACAAGCCAATCAGCCCCAGCATTTT. This translates into CASSDRQANQPQHF.

This sequence joins TRBV6-5 and TRBJ1-1; D gene uncertain. Trimming pared 0 bases from V and 1 base from J, leaving 6 bases between. The CDR3 is 14 amino acids. CDR1 is MNHEY and CDR2 is SVGAGI in the germline V gene. CDR3 loop: CASSYSYRNTEAFF. The CDR3 region has the DNA TGTGCCAGCAGTTACTCTTACAGGAACACTGAAGCTTTCTTT.

The CDR3 region has the DNA TGTGCCAGCAGCTTAGCGGGGGCCACGTCCTACGAGCAGTACTTC. This translates into CASSLAGATSYEQYF. The rearrangement links TRBV7-3 to TRBJ2-7; maybe TRBD2 (7 bases). The CDR3 totals 15 residues. Deletions cut 2 bases from V and 1 base from J, with 12 bases between. Germline V gene sequence: CDR1 SGHTA, CDR2 FQGTGA.

The gene calls are TRBV5-1 and TRBJ1-2; TRBD1 aligns across 7 bases. The CDR3 length is 16 residues. V was clipped by 2 bases and J by 8 bases; unmatched bases: 15. From germline, CDR1 is SGHRS and CDR2 YFSETQ. CDR3 loop: CASSFTGDLLSLGYTF. Here the CDR3 DNA reads TGCGCCAGCAGCTTCACAGGGGACCTTCTATCTTTGGGCTACACCTTC.

The chain uses TRBV5-1 and TRBJ2-3, with unresolved D. Trimming cost V 0 bases and J 1 base, with 9 bases left between them. Germline CDR1 is SGHRS and CDR2 is YFSETQ. CDR3 length: 15 amino acids. The DNA for the CDR3 is TGCGCCAGCAGCTTGGCCCCTGTAGGCACAGATACGCAGTATTTT. This gives the protein CASSLAPVGTDTQYF.

The chain uses TRBV10-3 and TRBJ2-3; 12 bases match TRBD2. Germline V gene sequence: CDR1 ENHRY, CDR2 SYGVKD. This CDR3 spans 18 amino acids. The J segment lost 3 bases and the V segment lost 0 bases, leaving 7 bases of the junction unmatched. The CDR3 DNA follows: TGTGCCATCAGTGAGTCTTCGACTAGCGGGAGAGGAACAGATACGCAGTATTTT. Its protein is CAISESSTSGRGTDTQYF.

This chain joins TRBV5-4 and TRBJ1-3; a possible D gene is TRBD1 (5 bases). Trimming pared 3 bases from V and 4 bases from J, leaving 11 bases between. The CDR3 runs to 14 residues. Germline V CDR1 and CDR2: SGHNT, YYREEE (reference sequence). The CDR3 spells CASSSGTIGNTIYF. The CDR3 DNA follows: TGTGCCAGCAGCTCCGGGACGATCGGAAACACCATATATTTT.

This sequence joins TRBV21-1 and TRBJ1-2; TRBD1 is the table's D call and was not checked against the DNA. TRBV21-1 is a pseudogene. This CDR3 has 16 amino acids. The CDR3 region has the DNA TGTGCCAGCAGCAAAGGCCTTGAGGGGGCCCACTATGGCTACACCTTC. Protein product: CASSKGLEGAHYGYTF.

The rearrangement links TRBV7-2 to TRBJ2-5, with unresolved D. V was clipped by 5 bases and J by 4 bases, with 17 bases between them. The germline gives CDR1 SGHTA, CDR2 FQGNSA. The CDR3 consists of 15 residues. The CDR3 sequence: CASSPGPNAAETQYF. The DNA of the CDR3 is TGTGCCAGCAGCCCAGGACCAAACGCCGCAGAGACCCAGTACTTC. Full variable domain (missing parts from reference TRBV7-2 and TRBJ2-5): GAGVSQSPSNKVTEKGKDVELRCDPISGHTALYWYRQSLGQGLEFLIYFQGNSAPDKSGLPSDRFSAERTGGSVSTLTIQRTQQEDSAVYLCASSPGPNAAETQYFGPGTRLLVL.

The J gene is TRBJ1-5, the V gene TRBV7-8; D is uncertain. The CDR3 extends over 12 amino acids. Per germline, CDR1 SGHVS and CDR2 FQNEAQ. Trimming removed 5 bases at V and 4 bases at J, with 6 bases between. The CDR3: CASSDPNQPQHF. The CDR3 nucleotides are TGTGCCAGCAGCGATCCAAATCAGCCCCAGCATTTT.

The V gene is TRBV7-8, the J gene TRBJ1-1; no reliable D call. Germline V gene data show CDR1 as SGHVS and CDR2 as FQNEAQ. V lost 0 bases and J lost 8, with 7 bases in between. The CDR3 is 12 residues long. CDR3 sequence (DNA): TGTGCCAGCAGCTTAGCAGACGGCGAAGCTTTCTTT. Translating it yields CASSLADGEAFF.

V usage is TRBV14 and J usage is TRBJ1-3, with 7 positions matching TRBD1. The germline V gene has CDR1 SGHDN and CDR2 FVKESK. The CDR3 covers 17 residues. The J segment lost 4 bases and the V segment lost 2 bases, leaving 11 bases of the junction unmatched. The CDR3 DNA sequence: TGTGCCAGCAGCCAACGCTCACAGGGGTTAGGAGGAAACACCATATATTTT. Protein sequence: CASSQRSQGLGGNTIYF.

The chain uses TRBV27 and TRBJ1-1; D is undetermined. The V gene's germline CDR1 is MNHEY and CDR2 SMNVEV (reference sequence). This CDR3 comprises 14 residues. V was trimmed by 3 bases and J by 0 bases, leaving 8 bases between them. In DNA, the CDR3 is TGTGCCAGCAGTTTTGCCAGCCTGAACACTGAAGCTTTCTTT. It yields the protein CASSFASLNTEAFF.

The V and J genes are TRBV7-2 and TRBJ2-1, with 8 bases matching TRBD1. This CDR3 is built from 16 residues. Germline V gene lookup returns CDR1 SGHTA and CDR2 FQGNSA. V was pared by 5 bases and J by 6 bases, with 12 bases of the junction left unmatched. CDR3 nucleotides: TGTGCCAGCAGCCGCCGACAGGGGAGAATGGGCAATGAGCAGTTCTTC. It specifies CASSRRQGRMGNEQFF.

The chain has TRBV28 and TRBJ1-4; TRBD1 is a possible D gene (5 bases). This CDR3 spans 13 amino acids. The germline V and J ends were trimmed by 6 bases and 10 bases, with 15 bases remaining between them. In germline, CDR1 is MDHEN, CDR2 SYDVKM. CDR3 protein: CASSQTERRKLFF. CDR3 coding DNA: TGTGCCAGCAGCCAGACAGAACGCCGAAAACTGTTTTTT.

The rearrangement joins TRBV10-1 to TRBJ2-7; the match to TRBD2 covers 11 bases. CDR1 and CDR2 from the germline V gene are WNHNN and SYGVQD (reference sequence). The V gene end was trimmed by 5 bases and the J gene end by 1 base; junction bases not matched to a gene: 13. The CDR3 sequence is 18 residues long. CDR3 region: CASSYRVSSGGTSYEQYF. The CDR3 bases are TGCGCCAGCAGTTATCGCGTTTCTAGCGGGGGGACGTCCTACGAGCAGTACTTC.

This chain joins TRBV14 and TRBJ2-7, with D tentatively TRBD1 (6 bases). Per germline, CDR1 SGHDN and CDR2 FVKESK. The CDR3 has 15 residues. With 6 bases removed from V and 0 bases from J, the gap between germline ends came to 15 bases. DNA for the CDR3: TGTGCCAGCAGGAATACCAGGGACAACTCCTACGAGCAGTACTTC. Amino acids: CASRNTRDNSYEQYF.

The chain is built from TRBV27 and TRBJ2-5, with D maybe TRBD1 (6 bases). With the DNA end fitting TRBJ2-7 better, the J assignment may be wrong. Germline loops: CDR1 MNHEY, CDR2 SMNVEV (reference sequence). CDR3 length equals 18 residues. The CDR3 here is CASSLFMGAVLLGHEQYF. CDR3 DNA: TGTGCCAGCAGTTTATTCATGGGGGCGGTCCTTTTGGGCCACGAGCAGTACTTC.